This TCR beta chain was captured by sequencing in a study of CD8 T cells in Susac syndrome. The CDR3 contains 16 residues. Germline CDR1 is MGHRA and CDR2 is YSYEKL. The V and J ends lost 4 bases and 0 bases respectively, with 14 bases between them. Random hexamers were used to reverse transcribe the RNA input (roughly 0.5 to 1 ug). An immunoSEQ multiplex PCR amplified TCR beta CDR3 over 54 Vbeta and 13 Jbeta. TCRdb re-called the immunoSEQ multiplex PCR reads with MiXCR, one entry per CDR3 protein. The sample yields about 170,000 distinct CDR3 sequences, approximately 94% seen once. Regarding this clonotype: Its specificity is not known.

Findings and limits, study-wide: The study admitted that it had a relatively small number of individuals in its TCR sequencing and HLA analysis.

V usage is TRBV4-1 and J usage is TRBJ2-3, with D tentatively TRBD2 (5 bases). The sequence was obtained from a human donor with multiple sclerosis. The sample consisted of CD4+ T cells from PBMCs. The DNA for the CDR3 is TGCGCCAGCAGCCCATTCCCCAGAGGGAGCACAGATACGCAGTATTTT. This sequence encodes CASSPFPRGSTDTQYF.